The 21 T cell receptor beta chains listed next were all sequenced from one sample in a study of cytomegalovirus exposure and HLA in healthy donors. PCR involved 60 Vbeta and 13 Jbeta primers. TCRdb's copy holds only in-frame clones and misses some; the assay was immunoSEQ multiplex PCR. The table shows 150,000 to 250,000 clones, with almost 85% occurring only once. The specimen was PBMCs. The origin of the receptors is a woman aged 45-60 years in good health and CMV-seronegative.

In this sample, this clone turned up once. The rearrangement links TRBV7-9 to TRBJ2-1, with TRBD2 matching 10 bases. Germline V CDR1 and CDR2: SEHNR, FQNEAQ (reference sequence). The CDR3 loop spans 14 amino acids. V lost 8 bases, J lost 8 bases, and 9 bases stayed unmatched. The CDR3 DNA sequence: TGTGCCAGCCCAGCGGGAGGGCCAAGGTATGAGCAGTTCTTC. It specifies CASPAGGPRYEQFF.

The chain joins TRBV28 to TRBJ2-7, with a tentative D call TRBD2 (6 bases). The CDR3 covers 14 residues. Germline CDR1 and CDR2: MDHEN and SYDVKM. V dropped 4 bases and J dropped 2 bases, with 12 bases sitting between them. The CDR3 DNA reads TGTGCCAGCAGTTCCCCGGGGGTCACCTACGAGCAGTACTTC. This sequence encodes CASSSPGVTYEQYF. The variable domain in full, with the rest retrieved from reference TRBV28 and TRBJ2-7, is DVKVTQSSRYLVKRTGEKVFLECVQDMDHENMFWYRQDPGLGLRLIYFSYDVKMKEKGDIPEGYSVSREKKERFSLILESASTNQTSMYLCASSSPGVTYEQYFGPGTRLTVT.

The gene calls are TRBV9 and TRBJ1-1; D gene uncertain. CDR3 length: 14 amino acids. V lost 4 bases and J lost 0, with 10 bases in between. Germline CDR1 and CDR2: SGDLS and YYNGEE. CDR3 DNA sequence: TGTGCCAGCAGCCTGGAAGGAGTGAACACTGAAGCTTTCTTT. The encoded protein is CASSLEGVNTEAFF.

The rearrangement links TRBV10-1 to TRBJ2-7; tentative D call: TRBD2 (5 bases). The CDR3 runs to 13 residues. V shed 3 bases and J shed 7 bases, with 13 bases lying between them. Germline V gene lookup returns CDR1 WNHNN and CDR2 SYGVQD (reference sequence). CDR3: CASSETDGGEQYF. CDR3 nucleotide sequence: TGCGCCAGCAGTGAAACGGACGGCGGGGAGCAGTACTTC.

The chain uses TRBV19 and TRBJ1-5; D ambiguous. CDR1 and CDR2 (germline): LNHDA, SQIVND (reference sequence). CDR3 length equals 14 residues. Trimming shortened V by 1 base and J by 2 bases, and 6 bases separated the two germline ends. The CDR3 DNA sequence: TGTGCCAGTAGTATAGTTCGGGGCAATCAGCCCCAGCATTTT. As protein: CASSIVRGNQPQHF.

The gene calls are TRBV27 and TRBJ2-1; 12 bases match TRBD2. The CDR3 runs 19 residues. From germline, CDR1 is MNHEY and CDR2 SMNVEV (reference sequence). J gave up 10 bases and V 4 bases, and 20 bases lay outside the gene matches. The CDR3 is CASSSPGLAGQRTVTEQFF. For the CDR3, the DNA is TGTGCCAGCAGTTCCCCGGGACTAGCGGGTCAGAGAACCGTCACCGAGCAGTTCTTC.

This rearrangement joins TRBV27 to TRBJ2-1; 7 bases match TRBD2. J lost 7 bases, V lost 3 bases, and 12 bases had no gene match. The CDR3 loop spans 16 amino acids. Germline lookup yields CDR1 MNHEY and CDR2 SMNVEV (reference sequence). The CDR3: CASSLSTGGRRNEQFF. The DNA for the CDR3 is TGTGCCAGCAGTTTGTCCACTGGCGGGAGAAGAAATGAGCAGTTCTTC.

This clone was found once. The J gene is TRBJ1-4, the V gene TRBV7-9; TRBD1 matches at 7 bases. With 5 bases clipped from V and 6 bases from J, the junction kept 3 bases outside the gene matches. The CDR3 loop spans 13 amino acids. CDR1 is SEHNR, CDR2 FQNEAQ, per germline (reference sequence). CDR3 DNA sequence: TGTGCCAGCAGCCGTGGGACAGATGAAAAACTGTTTTTT. Translating gives CASSRGTDEKLFF.

V usage is TRBV28 and J usage is TRBJ1-2, with D possibly TRBD1 on 6 matching bases. The CDR3 has 13 residues. Looked up from germline, CDR1 is MDHEN and CDR2 is SYDVKM. V lost 6 bases to trimming and J lost 2 bases, with 10 bases between them. The CDR3 here is CASSADRNYGYTF. For the CDR3, the DNA is TGTGCCAGCAGCGCTGACAGGAACTATGGCTACACCTTC.

The chain couples TRBV6-1 to TRBJ2-5; 10 bases agree with TRBD1. The better agreement between TRBJ2-7 and the DNA end casts doubt on the J call. The CDR3 runs to 15 residues. Germline lookup yields CDR1 MNHNS and CDR2 SASEGT. The CDR3 is CASSGRQGAEYEQYF. CDR3 in DNA: TGTGCCAGCAGTGGTCGACAGGGGGCGGAATACGAGCAGTACTTC.

The rearrangement joins TRBV19 to TRBJ2-7, with a tentative D call TRBD2 (6 bases). The CDR3 is 14 residues long. Germline V gives CDR1 LNHDA, CDR2 SQIVND (reference sequence). V was clipped by 3 bases and J by 3 bases, with 12 bases between them. The DNA of the CDR3 is TGTGCCAGTAGTATGGGGGGAACTGGCTACGAGCAGTACTTC. The encoded protein is CASSMGGTGYEQYF.

The chain recombines TRBV28 with TRBJ2-2; D is unresolved. CDR3 size: 14 residues. The V gene's germline CDR1 is MDHEN and CDR2 SYDVKM. Trimming shortened V by 2 bases and J by 6 bases, and 10 bases separated the two germline ends. The chain's CDR3 is CASSLGPTPGELFF. DNA for the CDR3: TGTGCCAGCAGTTTAGGGCCTACCCCCGGGGAGCTGTTTTTT.

The chain uses TRBV10-2 and TRBJ2-3, with 8 bases matching TRBD2. The junction had 1 base not matched to a gene; V was cut back by 4 bases and J by 1 base. The CDR3 sequence is 14 residues long. Per germline, CDR1 WSHSY and CDR2 SAAADI. CDR3 DNA: TGCGCCAGCAGTGGGCGGGGGGGCACAGATACGCAGTATTTT. Translated, it gives CASSGRGGTDTQYF.

This sequence joins TRBV7-3 and TRBJ2-5; 11 nucleotides line up with TRBD1. Germline assignment: CDR1 SGHTA and CDR2 FQGTGA. This CDR3 contains 15 residues. After removal of 5 bases from V and 2 bases from J, the junction contained 4 bases not matched to a gene. The CDR3 region has the DNA TGTGCCAGCAGCCTAGGGACAGGGGGACAAGAGACCCAGTACTTC. Amino acid sequence: CASSLGTGGQETQYF.

This chain joins TRBV2 and TRBJ2-2; the D gene is possibly TRBD2 (6 bases). V was trimmed by 0 bases and J by 4 bases, leaving 9 bases between them. Germline V gives CDR1 SNHLY, CDR2 FYNNEI. The CDR3 loop spans 15 amino acids. CDR3 coding DNA: TGTGCCAGCAGTGAAGCGGGAGGCCGCACCGGGGAGCTGTTTTTT. Its protein is CASSEAGGRTGELFF.

The chain carries TRBV9 and TRBJ1-5; D is undetermined. Between the trimmed V and J ends, which lost 0 bases and 5 bases, there was a span of 12 bases. The CDR3 loop spans 15 amino acids. Germline V CDR1 and CDR2: SGDLS, YYNGEE. This CDR3 is CASSVGARSDQPQHF. Here the CDR3 DNA reads TGTGCCAGCAGCGTAGGGGCCAGGTCCGATCAGCCCCAGCATTTT.

The V gene is TRBV11-3, the J gene TRBJ2-2, with 8 positions matching TRBD1. The CDR3 sequence is 15 residues long. J gave up 4 bases and V 3 bases, and 4 bases lay outside the gene matches. The germline gives CDR1 SGHNT, CDR2 YENEEA. The CDR3 nucleotides are TGTGCCAGCAGCTTGACTACAGGGGGCACCGGGGAGCTGTTTTTT. Its protein is CASSLTTGGTGELFF.

The genes are TRBV6-5 and TRBJ1-2, with 7 bases lining up with TRBD1. The junction had 11 bases not matched to a gene; V was cut back by 8 bases and J by 2 bases. The V gene's germline CDR1 is MNHEY and CDR2 SVGAGI. CDR3 length equals 15 residues. CDR3 in DNA: TGTGCCAGCTCCCGACAGGGACGTTCCAACTATGGCTACACCTTC. Translating gives CASSRQGRSNYGYTF.

The chain recombines TRBV28 with TRBJ2-7; D perhaps matches TRBD1 (6 bases). In germline, CDR1 is MDHEN, CDR2 SYDVKM. The V and J ends lost 4 bases and 5 bases respectively, with 18 bases between them. The CDR3 is 15 amino acids. The CDR3 spells CASSSLPHRVHEQYF. The CDR3 DNA follows: TGTGCCAGCAGTTCCCTACCTCACAGGGTCCACGAGCAGTACTTC. The full variable domain, rest sourced from reference TRBV28 and TRBJ2-7, is DVKVTQSSRYLVKRTGEKVFLECVQDMDHENMFWYRQDPGLGLRLIYFSYDVKMKEKGDIPEGYSVSREKKERFSLILESASTNQTSMYLCASSSLPHRVHEQYFGPGTRLTVT.

V gene TRBV5-4 combines with J gene TRBJ2-1; the D gene is possibly TRBD2 (6 bases). Germline values: CDR1 SGHNT, CDR2 YYREEE (reference sequence). CDR3 length: 14 amino acids. CDR3 sequence: CAAPGTLYFYEQFF. CDR3 in DNA: TGTGCGGCTCCCGGGACTTTGTATTTTTATGAGCAGTTCTTC.

The rearrangement links TRBV29-1 to TRBJ2-5; possibly TRBD1 for D (6 bases). The V end lost 3 bases, the J end lost 5 bases, and 16 bases lay between the germline ends. CDR1 SQVTM and CDR2 ANQGSEA come from the germline V gene. This CDR3 contains 14 residues. The CDR3 nucleotides read TGCAGCGTTGACGTTACCGGACAGAGTGAGACCCAGTACTTC. Amino acid sequence: CSVDVTGQSETQYF. Variable domain in full (rest from reference TRBV29-1 and TRBJ2-5): SAVISQKPSRDICQRGTSLTIQCQVDSQVTMMFWYRQQPGQSLTLIATANQGSEATYESGFVIDKFPISRPNLTFSTLTVSNMSPEDSSIYLCSVDVTGQSETQYFGPGTRLLVL.